This T cell receptor beta chain emerged from a study of T cell repertoires in cytomegalovirus infection (dated by TCRdb to about 2019). Concerning the study at large: Recently identified HLA-C-restricted CMV epitopes, whose presentation resists viral immunomodulation, were targeted by peptide stimulations together with well-studied HLA-B-restricted epitopes. Because public TCR beta signatures pointed to carriage of CMV infection together with the matching HLA type, the HLA type of each donor mattered for the analysis.

As concerns this clonotype: This clone's antigen is unknown. Base qualities were left out, and no much larger clone turns up one base away.

Summary of the overall study and its limitations: The ex vivo response was dominated by HLA-C-restricted CMV-specific TCR beta clonotypes, which also provided the single most frequent clonotype in two of eight donors. In both this cohort and an independent roughly 350-donor cohort, the cumulative frequency of public TCR beta family members distinguished carriers of CMV infection plus the relevant HLA type.

Trimming removed 5 bases from V and 7 bases from J, leaving 8 bases between the germline ends. Taken from cysteine to phenylalanine, the CDR3 has 11 residues. The kept DNA is CDR3 alone, 33 bases in frame from the first base. The germline V gene yields SGHVS for CDR1 and FNYEAQ for CDR2. TCRdb records Illumina HiSeq 1500 as the sequencer. The public reads were quality trimmed at Q25 with fastp and then assembled into clones with MiXCR by TCRdb, keeping productive beta chains. Rows merge per CDR3 protein into single entries with the most common DNA and genes. A total of approximately 730,000 distinct CDR3 sequences appear in this sample, around 29% of them only once. Over 10% of the sample rests with the top ten. This specimen's treatment or condition label, per the study, means: in vitro stimulation with specific CMV peptide epitopes to enrich CMV-specific T cells.

This TCR was recovered from a human donor in good health (CMV status not recorded). Some clones in this sample may be carry-over from other donors' samples. The chain is encoded by TRBV7-6 joined to TRBJ1-1, with no confident D gene call. The material was cultured CD8+ T cells from PBMCs, obtained from culture after CMV antigen stimulation. The nucleotides are TGTGCCAGCAGCCCGAAGATTGAAGCTTTCTTT. This yields the protein CASSPKIEAFF.